Listed below are T cell receptor beta chains from one sample, sequenced in a study of T cells after posttransplantation cyclophosphamide. Here immunoSEQ multiplex PCR was the method, and the copy in TCRdb shows in-frame clones only, minus some. The sample includes about 28,000 clones, roughly 85% of them seen just once. The sequenced sample was PBMCs. These receptors all come from a middle-aged man. CDR3s include the opening cysteine and the closing phenylalanine or tryptophan. The D gene is left open where the match is weak. Rows give clone size only sometimes, using once, few, many, or a class for an expanded clone.

j_call clone_size d_call v_call cdr3_aa cdr3_nt
TRBJ2-4 NA NA TRBV7-2 CASSPTTGLYIQYF TGTGCCAGCAGCCCAACAACAGGGTTATACATTCAGTACTTC
TRBJ2-7 NA NA TRBV6-5 CASTRDTSYEQYF TGTGCCAGCACCCGGGACACCTCCTACGAGCAGTACTTC
TRBJ1-1 NA TRBD1 TRBV27 CASRKTGVNTEAFF TGTGCCAGCAGAAAGACAGGGGTAAACACTGAAGCTTTCTTT
TRBJ1-1 NA NA TRBV5-4 CASSRDVQAGVTFF TGTGCCAGCAGTCGCGACGTACAGGCTGGGGTAACTTTCTTT
TRBJ2-3 NA TRBD2 TRBV6-4 CASRQLAGGTDTQYF TGTGCCAGCAGGCAACTAGCGGGGGGGACAGATACGCAGTATTTT
TRBJ2-2 NA TRBD1 TRBV27 CASSGLTGAMATGELFF TGTGCCAGCAGCGGCTTAACAGGGGCAATGGCCACCGGGGAGCTGTTTTTT
TRBJ2-5 once NA TRBV7-9 CASRVQGAAQYF TGTGCCAGCAGGGTTCAAGGGGCGGCCCAGTACTTC
TRBJ1-5 few TRBD1 TRBV13 CASSLMAGGDQPQHF TGTGCCAGCAGCCTTATGGCAGGGGGCGACCAGCCCCAGCATTTT
TRBJ2-4 NA NA TRBV7-9 CASSYDSRRVIQYF TGTGCCAGCAGCTACGACAGTCGGAGGGTCATTCAGTACTTC
TRBJ2-1 NA TRBD2 TRBV13 CASSLDGLGDNEQFF TGTGCCAGCAGCTTAGACGGACTAGGGGACAATGAGCAGTTCTTC
TRBJ2-7 NA TRBD2 TRBV7-9 CASSLDGLTSGGSLYF TGTGCCAGCAGCTTAGACGGTCTGACTAGCGGGGGATCCCTGTATTTC
TRBJ1-2 NA NA TRBV5-6 CASSLVRGDGGYTF TGTGCCAGCAGCTTGGTAAGGGGCGATGGTGGCTACACCTTC
TRBJ1-2 NA TRBD1 TRBV7-2 CASSLTRTGLDGYTF TGTGCCAGCAGCTTAACACGGACAGGGTTAGATGGCTACACCTTC
TRBJ1-3 NA NA TRBV7-9 CASSLGGGNTIYF TGTGCCAGCAGCTTGGGGGGAGGAAACACCATATATTTT
TRBJ1-6 NA TRBD1 TRBV4-1 CASSQELRGQGNSPLHF TGCGCCAGCAGCCAAGAGTTAAGGGGACAGGGCAATTCACCCCTCCACTTT
TRBJ2-1 once NA TRBV19 CASSILWGARGDNEQFF TGTGCCAGTAGTATACTCTGGGGGGCTCGGGGGGACAATGAGCAGTTCTTC
TRBJ2-3 NA TRBD2 TRBV29-1 CSARLAGEPDTQYF TGCAGCGCCAGACTAGCGGGAGAACCAGATACGCAGTATTTT
TRBJ2-7 few TRBD2 TRBV9 CASSLTSGSDEQYF TGTGCCAGCAGCCTGACTAGCGGGAGTGACGAGCAGTACTTC
TRBJ2-2 NA TRBD1 TRBV5-6 CASSNRDRGLVGELFF TGTGCCAGCAGTAACCGGGACAGGGGCTTAGTCGGGGAGCTGTTTTTT
TRBJ1-2 NA NA TRBV10-3 CAVTTDLWLEGYTF TGTGCCGTTACGACAGACCTATGGCTGGAAGGCTACACCTTC
TRBJ1-5 NA NA TRBV10-3 CAISSREDSNQPQHF TGTGCCATCAGTTCCCGGGAGGATAGCAATCAGCCCCAGCATTTT
TRBJ1-5 NA TRBD1 TRBV15 CATSRTGTADQPQHF TGTGCCACCAGCAGAACCGGGACAGCGGATCAGCCCCAGCATTTT
TRBJ2-1 NA TRBD2 TRBV12-5 CASSAAGGYNEQFF TGTGCTAGCTCCGCGGCGGGAGGATACAATGAGCAGTTCTTC
TRBJ2-1 NA TRBD1 TRBV2 CATNRDRVRNEQFF TGTGCCACGAACCGGGACAGGGTTAGGAATGAGCAGTTCTTC
TRBJ2-5 NA TRBD2 TRBV7-9 CASSSSSGSLETQYF TGTGCCAGCAGCTCGTCTAGCGGGAGTCTAGAGACCCAGTACTTC
TRBJ2-7 NA TRBD2 TRBV4-1 CASSPIERGMYEQYF TGCGCCAGCAGCCCCATCGAGCGGGGGATGTACGAGCAGTACTTC
TRBJ2-1 NA TRBD1 TRBV10-3 CAISESQGVYNEQFF TGTGCCATCAGTGAAAGCCAGGGGGTCTACAATGAGCAGTTCTTC
TRBJ2-7 NA NA TRBV19 CASSETSGGYEQYF TGTGCCAGTAGCGAAACTAGTGGCGGCTACGAGCAGTACTTC
TRBJ1-4 NA NA TRBV5-4 CASSLGGDYEKLFF TGTGCCAGCAGCTTGGGGGGGGATTATGAAAAACTGTTTTTT
TRBJ2-2 NA NA TRBV2 CASSPFRAGGELFF TGTGCCAGCTCACCTTTTAGGGCAGGGGGGGAGCTGTTTTTT
TRBJ2-7 NA NA TRBV28 CASSLGVASYEQYF TGTGCCAGCAGTTTAGGAGTAGCGTCTTACGAGCAGTACTTC
TRBJ1-1 NA NA TRBV7-3 CASSSQGDTEAFF TGTGCCAGCAGCTCACAGGGAGACACTGAAGCTTTCTTT
TRBJ2-6 NA TRBD1 TRBV18 CASSLGQDRANVLTF TGTGCCAGCTCACTAGGACAGGACCGGGCCAACGTCCTGACTTTC
TRBJ1-4 NA TRBD1 TRBV4-3 CASSPDNKDRRNEKLFF TGCGCCAGCAGCCCTGACAACAAGGACAGGCGAAATGAAAAACTGTTTTTT
TRBJ1-1 NA NA TRBV28 CASSQPGEAFF TGTGCCAGCAGCCAGCCAGGTGAAGCTTTCTTT
TRBJ2-1 NA NA TRBV5-6 CASSSTGTHRDEQFF TGTGCCAGCAGCTCGACCGGGACTCACCGGGATGAGCAGTTCTTC
TRBJ2-1 NA TRBD2 TRBV9 CASSVSGSNEQFF TGTGCCAGCAGCGTTAGCGGGAGTAATGAGCAGTTCTTC
TRBJ1-1 NA NA TRBV29-1 CSVRQGLNTEAFF TGCAGCGTCCGTCAGGGTCTTAACACTGAAGCTTTCTTT
TRBJ1-4 NA TRBD1 TRBV10-3 CAISPGTGREKLFF TGTGCCATCAGCCCTGGGACAGGGAGGGAAAAACTGTTTTTT
TRBJ2-6 NA NA TRBV10-2 CASNPRPRSGGANVLTF TGCGCCAGTAATCCGAGACCCCGATCGGGAGGGGCCAACGTCCTGACTTTC
TRBJ2-7 NA TRBD2 TRBV10-3 CASGRGNNRDEQYF TGTGCCAGCGGGAGGGGCAATAACCGGGACGAGCAGTACTTC
TRBJ2-7 NA TRBD1 TRBV28 CASSPMVWGQGPYEQYF TGTGCCAGCAGTCCCATGGTCTGGGGACAGGGACCCTACGAGCAGTACTTC
TRBJ1-6 NA NA TRBV4-3 CASSPILGGSPLHF TGCGCCAGCAGCCCCATCCTCGGCGGTTCACCCCTCCACTTT
TRBJ2-2 once TRBD1 TRBV19 CASSRGTGGNTGELFF TGTGCCAGTTCCCGTGGGACAGGGGGCAACACCGGGGAGCTGTTTTTT
TRBJ1-2 NA TRBD1 TRBV6-1 CASFSPGQENYGYTF TGTGCCAGCTTTTCACCGGGACAGGAGAACTATGGCTACACCTTC
TRBJ2-3 NA NA TRBV7-9 CASSWSKGRTDTQYF TGTGCCAGCAGCTGGTCTAAGGGGCGCACAGATACGCAGTATTTT